The entry that follows covers one TCR beta chain sequence. Its antigen remains unknown. The time point denotes: peripheral blood 6 weeks after treatment start. Synthetic templates analogous to TCR were spiked into all PCRs individually. Produced via immunoSEQ multiplex PCR; TCRdb's table is partial and in-frame only. The data contain tens of thousands of clones, 91% of them singletons. The record originates from a study of PD-L1 blockade in urothelial cancer. On the study more broadly: Bladder-origin urothelial cancer in males covered about 90% of the roughly 30 patients. Blood was tested 3 weeks (second dose) and 6 weeks into treatment.

CDR1 and CDR2 (germline): MNHNS, SASEGT. The CDR3 totals 14 residues. Trimming left V 8 bases short and J 2 bases short, with 13 bases between. Findings and limits, study-wide: Survival was better when pretreatment blood TCR clonality fell below the median.

This sequence originates from a man between 65 and 85 years old with urothelial cancer. This specimen was PBMCs, taken around atezolizumab (anti-PD-L1) treatment. The V gene is TRBV6-1, the J gene TRBJ1-5; TRBD1 might be the D (6 bases). CDR3 in amino acids: CASVSGAGNQPQHF. The CDR3, as DNA: TGTGCCAGCGTGTCAGGGGCTGGCAATCAGCCCCAGCATTTT.